These 18 T cell receptor beta chains were sequenced from one sample in a study of T cells after yellow fever vaccination. TCRdb analysed the 5' RACE reads with MiXCR anew, one entry per CDR3 protein. The sample consists of under 80,000 distinct CDR3 sequences, roughly 7.4% of them appearing once. The sequencing used CD8+ T cells sorted from PBMCs, collected 15 days after the yellow fever booster vaccination. The receptors were sampled from a man aged 25 to 40 who received the YFV17D yellow fever vaccine.

A remark on this clonotype: A much larger clone lies a single base off, so this may be a read error. CDR3 sequence: CASTSPGLFITVELFF. CDR3 bases: TGTGCCAGCACCTCTCCGGGACTTTTTATCACCGTGGAGCTGTTTTTT. The V gene is TRBV6-2 or TRBV6-3, the J gene TRBJ2-2; D is perhaps TRBD2 (6 bases). Germline V gene data show CDR1 as MNHEY and CDR2 as SVGEGT. The CDR3 is made up of 16 amino acids.

About this clonotype: A much larger clone differs by one base, so this may be a read error. V and J are TRBV7-2 and TRBJ2-7; D call uncertain. The V gene lost 8 bases and the J gene lost 1 base, with 12 bases spanning the gap. CDR3 size: 13 residues. Germline V gene sequence: CDR1 SGHTA, CDR2 FQGNSA. In DNA form, the CDR3 reads TGTGCCAGCGTAACGCCTACGTCCTACGAGCAGTACTTC. It is translated as CASVTPTSYEQYF.

This clonotype was counted only a few times. V is TRBV30 and J is TRBJ2-5; D is unclear. V was shortened by 1 base and J by 5 bases, with 20 bases between the two germline ends. Germline CDR1 is GTSNPN and CDR2 is SVGIG (reference sequence). This CDR3 has 16 amino acids. CDR3 in amino acids: CAWSADQRVPWETQYF. The CDR3 DNA sequence: TGTGCCTGGAGTGCGGACCAAAGGGTGCCCTGGGAGACCCAGTACTTC.

In its sample, this clonotype was seen many times. CDR3 coding DNA: TGCGCCGCCGCGGGACTAGCGAGGGCCGGGGAGCTGTTTTTT. Its protein product is CAAAGLARAGELFF. The rearrangement joins TRBV10-2 to TRBJ2-2; 10 bases align to TRBD2. J was trimmed by 6 bases and V by 11 bases; bases with no gene match: 9. Germline V gives CDR1 WSHSY, CDR2 SAAADI. The CDR3 contains 14 residues.

This clonotype was observed many times. The rearrangement links TRBV28 to TRBJ2-3, with TRBD2 matching over 12 bases. V trimming: 3 bases; J trimming: 9 bases; junction bases outside the gene matches: 16. This CDR3 comprises 18 residues. The germline CDR1 and CDR2 sequences are MDHEN and SYDVKM. CDR3 protein: CASSFLELAGGPEVTQYF. The CDR3 bases are TGTGCCAGCAGTTTCCTTGAACTAGCGGGAGGCCCGGAGGTAACGCAGTATTTT.

This clonotype appeared many times. The rearrangement joins TRBV7-6 to TRBJ2-6, with D unresolved. Germline V gene lookup returns CDR1 SGHVS and CDR2 FNYEAQ. This CDR3 contains 15 residues. V was cut by 5 bases and J by 0 bases, with 8 bases left in between. CDR3 residues: CASSLVSSGANVLTF. CDR3 nucleotide sequence: TGTGCCAGCAGCCTAGTTAGCTCTGGGGCCAACGTCCTGACTTTC.

This clonotype was recorded many times. The chain uses TRBV27 and TRBJ1-1; D gene uncertain. The V gene's germline CDR1 is MNHEY and CDR2 SMNVEV (reference sequence). V was pared by 8 bases and J by 0 bases, with 10 bases between. The CDR3 has 13 amino acids. The CDR3 protein is CASGQFMNTEAFF. The CDR3 DNA reads as TGTGCCAGCGGGCAGTTTATGAACACTGAAGCTTTCTTT.

This clonotype was seen repeatedly, ten times or more. The J gene is TRBJ2-7, the V gene TRBV9, with a tentative D call TRBD2 (5 bases). V was cut by 0 bases and J by 5 bases, with 12 bases left in between. This CDR3 comprises 14 residues. The V gene's germline CDR1 is SGDLS and CDR2 YYNGEE. The CDR3 sequence: CASSVGLATDEQYF. CDR3 DNA sequence: TGTGCCAGCAGCGTAGGGCTAGCTACCGACGAGCAGTACTTC.

This clonotype turned up a few times. The rearrangement links TRBV6-2 or TRBV6-3 to TRBJ2-3; 7 bases map to TRBD2. The CDR3 contains 20 residues. Trimming at V came to 5 bases and at J to 0 bases, leaving 20 bases not matched to a gene. Germline CDR1 reads MNHEY; CDR2 reads SVGEGT. DNA of the CDR3: TGTGCCAGCAGTCTCCCCAGGGACTACTTTAGCGGAGGTAGCACAGATACGCAGTATTTT. Its translation is CASSLPRDYFSGGSTDTQYF.

This clonotype was detected many times. The rearrangement links TRBV4-3 to TRBJ1-1; TRBD1 matches 11 bases. The CDR3 spans 17 residues. Germline V gene lookup returns CDR1 LGHNA and CDR2 YSLEER. Unmatched junction bases numbered 14, after V lost 7 bases and J lost 4 bases. The CDR3 nucleotides read TGCGCCAGCACCCCGGGACAGGGGGTTTTTAGGGGCACTGAAGCTTTCTTT. Translated, it gives CASTPGQGVFRGTEAFF.

Only a few counts were recorded for this clonotype. V gene TRBV19 combines with J gene TRBJ2-7; no clear D. The CDR3 consists of 11 residues. V gave up 10 bases and J gave up 12 bases, with 19 bases separating them. Germline V gene sequence: CDR1 LNHDA, CDR2 SQIVND (reference sequence). The CDR3 DNA sequence: TGTGCCACCCCGTGGGTGATGGTAGCGTACTTC. As protein: CATPWVMVAYF.

This clonotype has a count of ten or more. This sequence joins TRBV28 and TRBJ2-5, with D maybe TRBD2 (6 bases). The CDR3 runs 16 residues. V gave up 5 bases and J gave up 2 bases, with 18 bases separating them. Germline CDR1 reads MDHEN; CDR2 reads SYDVKM. In DNA form, the CDR3 reads TGTGCCAGCAGTGACCCCCGGGTTAGCGGACAAGAGACCCAGTACTTC. Translation: CASSDPRVSGQETQYF. Together with reference TRBV28 and TRBJ2-5, the CDR3 gives the full variable domain: DVKVTQSSRYLVKRTGEKVFLECVQDMDHENMFWYRQDPGLGLRLIYFSYDVKMKEKGDIPEGYSVSREKKERFSLILESASTNQTSMYLCASSDPRVSGQETQYFGPGTRLLVL.

To note about this clonotype: This may be a read error, as it is one base from a much larger clone. This chain uses TRBV21-1 with TRBJ2-1. TRBV21-1 represents a pseudogene. The CDR3 length is 15 residues. The CDR3 sequence is CASSHRRSRDNEQFF. For the CDR3, the DNA is TGTGCCAGCAGCCACCGGCGTTCAAGGGATAATGAGCAGTTCTTC.

The gene calls are TRBV3-1 and TRBJ2-7; no clear D. This CDR3 has 17 amino acids. Looked up from germline, CDR1 is LGHDT and CDR2 is YNNKEL (reference sequence). V was trimmed by 0 bases and J by 0 bases, leaving 15 bases between them. CDR3: CASSQDERSEGSYEQYF. CDR3 bases: TGTGCCAGCAGCCAAGATGAACGGTCCGAAGGCTCCTACGAGCAGTACTTC.

This clonotype has only one observation. A single base separates this from a much larger clone, so it may be a read error. The CDR3, as DNA: TGTGCCAGCAGCTTAGCGGGGCAAGAATCTAACCAAGAGACCCAGTACTTC. This translates into CASSLAGQESNQETQYF. The chain joins TRBV7-8 to TRBJ2-5; possible D gene TRBD1, 5 bases. V lost 0 bases, J lost 0 bases, and 14 bases lay in between. This CDR3 has 17 amino acids. The germline CDR1 and CDR2 sequences are SGHVS and FQNEAQ.

The sample holds many counts of this clonotype. The chain carries TRBV29-1 and TRBJ2-3; the match to TRBD1 covers 7 bases. V trimming: 4 bases; J trimming: 6 bases; junction bases outside the gene matches: 13. CDR3 length equals 15 residues. Germline CDR1 is SQVTM and CDR2 is ANQGSEA. CDR3 nucleotides: TGCAGCGTTGGCCTTACAGGGGACCCCCACGATACGCAGTATTTT. Translating gives CSVGLTGDPHDTQYF.

The sample holds many counts of this clonotype. The chain is built from TRBV12-3 or TRBV12-4 and TRBJ1-6; possible D gene TRBD1, 5 bases. V lost 1 base and J lost 8, with 9 bases in between. This CDR3 region has 14 residues. The CDR3 loop reads CASSLGDRDSPLHF. Written as DNA, the CDR3 is TGTGCCAGCAGTTTAGGGGACCGAGATTCACCCCTCCACTTT.

This clonotype was recorded a few times. The genes are TRBV6-2 or TRBV6-3 and TRBJ2-1, with D perhaps TRBD2 (5 bases). Deletions cut 6 bases from V and 5 bases from J, with 14 bases between. Germline-derived CDR1 and CDR2 are MNHEY and SVGEGT. The CDR3 sequence is 14 residues long. CDR3 sequence (DNA): TGTGCCAGCAGCCCCCTTCGGCGGGACAATGAGCAGTTCTTC. This gives the protein CASSPLRRDNEQFF.